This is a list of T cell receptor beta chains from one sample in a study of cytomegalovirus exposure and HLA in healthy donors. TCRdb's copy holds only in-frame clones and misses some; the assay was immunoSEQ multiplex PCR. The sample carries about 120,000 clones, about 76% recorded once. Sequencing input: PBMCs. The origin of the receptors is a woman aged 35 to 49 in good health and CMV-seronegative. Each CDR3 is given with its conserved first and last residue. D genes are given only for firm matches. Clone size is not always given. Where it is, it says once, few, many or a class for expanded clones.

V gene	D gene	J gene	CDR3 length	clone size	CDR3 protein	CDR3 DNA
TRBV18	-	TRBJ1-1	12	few	CASSPGSLEAFF	TGTGCCAGCTCGCCCGGTTCCCTTGAAGCTTTCTTT
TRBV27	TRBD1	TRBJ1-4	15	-	CASSLAGTAILKLFF	TGTGCCAGCAGTTTAGCCGGGACAGCGATTTTAAAACTGTTTTTT
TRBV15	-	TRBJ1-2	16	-	CATSRDGIGVNYGYTF	TGTGCCACCAGCAGAGATGGAATAGGGGTCAACTATGGCTACACCTTC
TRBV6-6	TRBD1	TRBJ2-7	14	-	CASSRDSRSYEQYF	TGTGCCAGCAGTAGGGACAGTAGAAGCTACGAGCAGTACTTC
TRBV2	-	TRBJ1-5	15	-	CASMVSRNSNQPQHF	TGTGCCAGCATGGTCAGTCGAAATAGCAATCAGCCCCAGCATTTT
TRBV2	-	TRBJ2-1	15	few	CASSPTPVRDNEQFF	TGTGCCAGCAGTCCTACTCCTGTGAGAGACAATGAGCAGTTCTTC
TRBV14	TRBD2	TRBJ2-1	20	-	CASSQELAGGQSSSYNEQFF	TGTGCCAGCAGCCAAGAACTAGCGGGAGGTCAAAGTAGCTCCTACAATGAGCAGTTCTTC
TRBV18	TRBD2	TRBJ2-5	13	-	CASSPAGAETQYF	TGTGCCAGCTCACCGGCGGGAGCAGAGACCCAGTACTTC
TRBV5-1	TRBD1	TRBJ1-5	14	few	CASSLTGGNQPQHF	TGCGCCAGCAGCCTGACAGGGGGCAATCAGCCCCAGCATTTT
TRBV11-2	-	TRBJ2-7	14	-	CASSLVASIYEQYF	TGTGCCAGCAGCTTAGTAGCTAGTATCTACGAGCAGTACTTC
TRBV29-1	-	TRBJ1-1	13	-	CSVVGRGARTAFF	TGCAGCGTTGTAGGCAGGGGCGCTCGTACAGCTTTCTTT
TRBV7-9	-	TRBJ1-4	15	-	CASSPTTGPNEKLFF	TGTGCCAGCAGCCCGACGACAGGCCCAAATGAAAAACTGTTTTTT
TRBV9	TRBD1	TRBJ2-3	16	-	CASSQGTGGPADTQYF	TGTGCCAGCAGCCAGGGGACAGGGGGCCCGGCAGATACGCAGTATTTT
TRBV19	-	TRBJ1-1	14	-	CASSKKGSIAEAFF	TGTGCCAGTAGTAAGAAGGGGTCGATAGCTGAAGCTTTCTTT
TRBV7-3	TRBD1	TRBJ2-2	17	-	CASSPGTGYSNTGELFF	TGTGCCAGCAGCCCCGGGACAGGTTACTCGAACACCGGGGAGCTGTTTTTT